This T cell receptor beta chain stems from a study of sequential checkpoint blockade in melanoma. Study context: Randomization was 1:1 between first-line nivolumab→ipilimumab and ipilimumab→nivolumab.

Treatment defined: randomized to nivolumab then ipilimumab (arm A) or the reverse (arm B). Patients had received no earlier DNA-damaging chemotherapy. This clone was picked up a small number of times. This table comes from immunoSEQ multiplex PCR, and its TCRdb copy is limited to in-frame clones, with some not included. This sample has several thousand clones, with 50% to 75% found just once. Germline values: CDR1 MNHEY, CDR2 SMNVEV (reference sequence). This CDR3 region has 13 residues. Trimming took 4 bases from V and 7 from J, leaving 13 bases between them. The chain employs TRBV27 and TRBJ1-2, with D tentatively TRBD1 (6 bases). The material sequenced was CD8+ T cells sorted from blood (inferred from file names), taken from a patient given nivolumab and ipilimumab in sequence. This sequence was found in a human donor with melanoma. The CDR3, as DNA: TGTGCCAGCAGTTCTGGGGGCTCAGCTGGCTACACCTTC. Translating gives CASSSGGSAGYTF.